This T cell receptor beta chain emerged from a study of shared clonotypes between healthy human individuals. V was clipped by 5 bases and J by 9 bases, with 16 bases between them. The CDR3 extends over 13 amino acids. Germline V gene data show CDR1 as SNHLY and CDR2 as FYNNEI. Some clones are missing from TCRdb's copy, which holds only in-frame ones; the method was immunoSEQ multiplex PCR. The repertoire consists of hundreds of thousands of clones, with over 65% occurring once and the leading ten covering about 1.7%. This clone was seen more than once but under ten times. V is TRBV2 and J is TRBJ2-5, with a tentative D call TRBD2 (5 bases). The sequencing input was memory CD4+ T cells sorted from blood. The subset: CD45RA-negative fraction. This receptor was obtained from a woman aged 30 to 39 in good health. In nucleotides, the CDR3 is TGTGCCAGCAGTCCGATCACATACGGGGCCCAGTACTTC. This translates into CASSPITYGAQYF. The full variable domain, rest sourced from reference TRBV2 and TRBJ2-5, is EPEVTQTPSHQVTQMGQEVILRCVPISNHLYFYWYRQILGQKVEFLVSFYNNEISEKSEIFDDQFSVERPDGSNFTLKIRSTKLEDSAMYFCASSPITYGAQYFGPGTRLLVL.